By frequency in the sample, the clone carrying this TCR beta chain is medium-sized (0.01 to 0.1%). Its cognate antigen is unknown. Genes and germline are mouse. The read ends 1 residue shy of where the CDR3 ends; the end is completed using the germline J gene. The data derive from a study of tissue T cells after allogeneic stem cell transplantation. Study results and caveats: Blood and spleen captured only part of the tissue TCR repertoire. Within patients, tissue anatomy strongly shaped TCR repertoire composition.

Per the germline V gene, CDR1 is KGHPV and CDR2 is FQNQEV (reference sequence). V was clipped by 4 bases and J by 3 bases, with 7 bases between them. This CDR3 is 13 amino acids long. Described time point: mouse harvest day 14 after allogeneic transplant. Mouse grafts combined 10^7 T-cell-depleted bone marrow cells with 10^6 splenic CD5+ T cells. CDR3 sequences, V/J genes, frequencies and template counts came from survey-depth TCRbeta sequencing. Clones were read by immunoSEQ multiplex PCR, and TCRdb kept only the in-frame ones, dropping some. In the table there are under 9,000 clones, 36% of which are singletons.

The TCR originated in a female BALB/c mouse given C57BL/6 T cells with graft-versus-host disease after an allogeneic hematopoietic cell transplant. This rearrangement joins TRBV26 to TRBJ2-1, with D perhaps matching TRBD1 (5 bases). The specimen was skin. CDR3 sequence reads: CASSPRVYAEQFF. The part of the CDR3 DNA that was read is TGTGCCAGCAGTCCCAGGGTCTATGCTGAGCAGTTC.